The sequence of this T cell receptor (beta chain) was determined in a study of cytomegalovirus exposure and HLA in healthy donors. Per germline, CDR1 KGHSH and CDR2 LQKENI. CDR3 length equals 15 residues. The V end was cut by 4 bases, the J end by 2 bases, with 12 bases between. Nominally healthy donors were sampled, though unrecorded immune exposures were likely. With 60 Vbeta and 13 Jbeta primers, the PCR was carried out. The method was immunoSEQ multiplex PCR; TCRdb's version includes in-frame clones alone and lacks a portion of them. This table has 98,000 or so clones, approximately 79% appearing once.

This receptor was obtained from a man in his sixties in good health and CMV-seropositive. The J gene is TRBJ2-1, the V gene TRBV18; tentatively, D is TRBD2 (6 bases). The specimen sequenced was PBMCs. The CDR3 sequence: CASSRGERAYNEQFF. Here the CDR3 DNA reads TGTGCCAGCTCACGGGGGGAGAGGGCCTACAATGAGCAGTTCTTC.